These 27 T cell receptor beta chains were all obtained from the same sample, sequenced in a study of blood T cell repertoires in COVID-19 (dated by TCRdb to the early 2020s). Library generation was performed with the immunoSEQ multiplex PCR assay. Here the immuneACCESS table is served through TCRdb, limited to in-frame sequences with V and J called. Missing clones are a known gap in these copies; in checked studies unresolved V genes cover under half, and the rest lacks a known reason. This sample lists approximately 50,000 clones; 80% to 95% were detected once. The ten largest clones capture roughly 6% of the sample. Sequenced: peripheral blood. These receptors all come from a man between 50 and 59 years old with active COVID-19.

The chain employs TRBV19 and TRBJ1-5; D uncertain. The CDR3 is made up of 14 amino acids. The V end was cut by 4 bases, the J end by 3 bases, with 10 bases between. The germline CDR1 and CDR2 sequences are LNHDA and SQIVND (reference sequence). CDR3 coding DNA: TGTGCCAGTAGTACACGGACTAACAATCAGCCCCAGCATTTT. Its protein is CASSTRTNNQPQHF.

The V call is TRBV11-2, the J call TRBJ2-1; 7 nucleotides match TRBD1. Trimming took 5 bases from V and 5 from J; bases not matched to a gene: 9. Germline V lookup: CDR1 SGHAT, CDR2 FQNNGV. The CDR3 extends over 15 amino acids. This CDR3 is CASSLLLGGHNEQFF. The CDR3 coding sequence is TGTGCCAGCAGCCTACTCTTAGGGGGCCACAATGAGCAGTTCTTC.

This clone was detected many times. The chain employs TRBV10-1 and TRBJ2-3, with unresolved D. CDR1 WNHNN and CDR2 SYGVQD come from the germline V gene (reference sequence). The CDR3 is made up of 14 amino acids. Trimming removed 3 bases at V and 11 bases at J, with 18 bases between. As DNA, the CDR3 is TGCGCCAGCAGTGACCCTGGGTCGGAGCGTAAGCAGTATTTT. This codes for CASSDPGSERKQYF.

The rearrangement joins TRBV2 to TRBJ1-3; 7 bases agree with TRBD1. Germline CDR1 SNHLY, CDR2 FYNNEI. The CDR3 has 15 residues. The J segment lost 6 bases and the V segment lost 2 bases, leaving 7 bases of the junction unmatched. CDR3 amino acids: CASSERQGQANTIYF. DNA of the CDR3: TGTGCCAGCAGTGAAAGACAGGGCCAGGCAAACACCATATATTTT.

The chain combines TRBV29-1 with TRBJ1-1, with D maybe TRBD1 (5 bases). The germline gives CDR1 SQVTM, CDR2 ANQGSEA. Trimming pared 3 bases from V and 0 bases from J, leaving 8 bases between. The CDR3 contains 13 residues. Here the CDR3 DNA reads TGCAGCGTTGACTCAGGGTTGAACACTGAAGCTTTCTTT. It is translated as CSVDSGLNTEAFF. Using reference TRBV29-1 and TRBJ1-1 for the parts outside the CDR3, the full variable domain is SAVISQKPSRDICQRGTSLTIQCQVDSQVTMMFWYRQQPGQSLTLIATANQGSEATYESGFVIDKFPISRPNLTFSTLTVSNMSPEDSSIYLCSVDSGLNTEAFFGQGTRLTVV.

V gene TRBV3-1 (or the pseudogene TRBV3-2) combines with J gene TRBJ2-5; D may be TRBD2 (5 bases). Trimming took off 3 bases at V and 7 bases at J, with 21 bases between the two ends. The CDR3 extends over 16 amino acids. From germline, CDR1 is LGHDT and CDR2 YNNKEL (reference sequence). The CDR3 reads CASSHLFCGFPGTQYF. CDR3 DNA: TGTGCCAGCAGCCATTTGTTCTGCGGGTTCCCGGGGACCCAGTACTTC.

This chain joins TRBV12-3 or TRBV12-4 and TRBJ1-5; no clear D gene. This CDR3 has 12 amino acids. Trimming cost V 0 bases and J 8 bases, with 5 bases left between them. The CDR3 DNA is TGTGCCAGCAGTTTAGCTGACAAGCCCCAGCATTTT. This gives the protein CASSLADKPQHF.

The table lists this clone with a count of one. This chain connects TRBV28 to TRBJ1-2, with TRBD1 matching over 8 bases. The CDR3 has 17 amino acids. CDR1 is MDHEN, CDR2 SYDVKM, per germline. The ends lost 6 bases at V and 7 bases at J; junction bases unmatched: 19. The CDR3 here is CASSAPASTGAGSGYTF. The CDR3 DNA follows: TGTGCCAGCAGCGCCCCCGCCTCGACAGGGGCCGGAAGTGGCTACACCTTC.

The CDR3 DNA reads TGCGCCAGCAGTGAGGAGGAGTCCTACGAGCAGTACTTC. Protein sequence: CASSEEESYEQYF. The V and J genes are TRBV10-1 and TRBJ2-7; D gene uncertain. Germline CDR1 reads WNHNN; CDR2 reads SYGVQD (reference sequence). Trimming pared 2 bases from V and 1 base from J, leaving 6 bases between. CDR3 length: 13 amino acids.

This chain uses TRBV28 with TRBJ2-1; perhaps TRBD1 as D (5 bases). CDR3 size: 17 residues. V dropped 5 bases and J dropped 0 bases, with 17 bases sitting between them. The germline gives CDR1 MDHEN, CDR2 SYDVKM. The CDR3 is CASSKWVGRASYNEQFF. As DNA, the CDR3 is TGTGCCAGCAGTAAATGGGTGGGCAGGGCCTCCTACAATGAGCAGTTCTTC.

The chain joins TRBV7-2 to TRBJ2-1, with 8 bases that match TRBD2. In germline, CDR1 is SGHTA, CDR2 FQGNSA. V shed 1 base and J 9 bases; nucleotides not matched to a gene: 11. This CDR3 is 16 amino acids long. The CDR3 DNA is TGTGCCAGCAGCTTAGGTCCGGGGGGGCAAAGGGGTGAGCAGTTCTTC. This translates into CASSLGPGGQRGEQFF.

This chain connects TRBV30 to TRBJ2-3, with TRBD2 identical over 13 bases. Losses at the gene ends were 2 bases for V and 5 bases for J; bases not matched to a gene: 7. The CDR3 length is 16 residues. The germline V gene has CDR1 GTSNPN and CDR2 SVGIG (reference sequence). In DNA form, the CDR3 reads TGTGCCTGGAGTCCAGGACTAGCGGGAGATAAAGATACGCAGTATTTT. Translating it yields CAWSPGLAGDKDTQYF.

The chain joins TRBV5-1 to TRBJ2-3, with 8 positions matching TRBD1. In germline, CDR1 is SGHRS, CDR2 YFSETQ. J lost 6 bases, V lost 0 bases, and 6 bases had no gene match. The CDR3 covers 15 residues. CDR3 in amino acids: CASSLGQGTTDTQYF. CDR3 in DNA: TGCGCCAGCAGCTTGGGACAGGGGACGACGGATACGCAGTATTTT.

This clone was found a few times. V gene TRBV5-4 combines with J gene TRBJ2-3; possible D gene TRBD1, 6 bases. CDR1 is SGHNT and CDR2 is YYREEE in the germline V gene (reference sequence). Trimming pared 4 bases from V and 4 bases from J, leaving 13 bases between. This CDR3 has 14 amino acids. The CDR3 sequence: CASSTTQGADTQYF. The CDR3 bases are TGTGCCAGCAGCACCACACAGGGAGCAGATACGCAGTATTTT. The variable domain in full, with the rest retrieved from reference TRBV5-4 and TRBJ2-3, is ETGVTQSPTHLIKTRGQQVTLRCSSQSGHNTVSWYQQALGQGPQFIFQYYREEENGRGNFPPRFSGLQFPNYSSELNVNALELDDSALYLCASSTTQGADTQYFGPGTRLTVL.

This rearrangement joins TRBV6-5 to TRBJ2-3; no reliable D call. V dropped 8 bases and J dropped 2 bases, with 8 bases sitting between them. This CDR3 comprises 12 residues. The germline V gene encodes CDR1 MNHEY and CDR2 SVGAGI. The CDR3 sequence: CASRGDTDTQYF. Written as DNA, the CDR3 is TGTGCCAGCCGAGGCGACACAGATACGCAGTATTTT.

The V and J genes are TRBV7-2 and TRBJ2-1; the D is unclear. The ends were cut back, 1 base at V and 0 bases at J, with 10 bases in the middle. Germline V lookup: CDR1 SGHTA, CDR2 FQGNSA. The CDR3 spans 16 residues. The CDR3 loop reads CASSLVGSSSYNEQFF. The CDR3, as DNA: TGTGCCAGCAGCTTAGTGGGCAGCAGCTCCTACAATGAGCAGTTCTTC.

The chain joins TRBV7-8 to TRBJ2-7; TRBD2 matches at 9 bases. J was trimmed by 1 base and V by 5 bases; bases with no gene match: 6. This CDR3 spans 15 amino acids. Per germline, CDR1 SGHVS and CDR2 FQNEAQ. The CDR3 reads CASSIQRGESYEQYF. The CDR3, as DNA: TGTGCCAGCAGCATTCAGCGGGGGGAGTCCTACGAGCAGTACTTC.

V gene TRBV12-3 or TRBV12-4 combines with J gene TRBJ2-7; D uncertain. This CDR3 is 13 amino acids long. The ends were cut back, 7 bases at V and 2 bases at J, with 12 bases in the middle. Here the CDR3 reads CASNTGPTYEQYF. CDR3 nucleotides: TGTGCCAGCAATACCGGTCCGACCTACGAGCAGTACTTC.

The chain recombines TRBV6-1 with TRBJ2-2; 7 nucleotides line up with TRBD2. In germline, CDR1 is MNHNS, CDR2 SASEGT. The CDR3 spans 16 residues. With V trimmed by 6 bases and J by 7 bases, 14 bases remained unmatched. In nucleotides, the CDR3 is TGTGCCAGCAGGGAACGGGCGGGGGAGATTGGCGGGGAGCTGTTTTTT. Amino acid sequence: CASRERAGEIGGELFF.

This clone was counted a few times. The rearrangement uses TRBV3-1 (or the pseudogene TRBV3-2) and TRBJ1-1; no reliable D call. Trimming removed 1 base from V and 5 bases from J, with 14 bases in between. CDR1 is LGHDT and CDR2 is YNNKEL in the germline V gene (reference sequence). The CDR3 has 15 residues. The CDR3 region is CASSQGAGIVTEAFF. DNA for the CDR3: TGTGCCAGCAGCCAAGGGGCCGGAATTGTGACTGAAGCTTTCTTT.

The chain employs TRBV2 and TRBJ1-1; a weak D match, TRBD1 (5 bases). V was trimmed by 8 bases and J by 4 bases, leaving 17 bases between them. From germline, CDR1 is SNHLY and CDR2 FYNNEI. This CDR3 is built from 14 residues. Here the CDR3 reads CASRTRQPGTEAFF. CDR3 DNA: TGTGCCAGCCGCACGCGACAGCCGGGCACTGAAGCTTTCTTT.

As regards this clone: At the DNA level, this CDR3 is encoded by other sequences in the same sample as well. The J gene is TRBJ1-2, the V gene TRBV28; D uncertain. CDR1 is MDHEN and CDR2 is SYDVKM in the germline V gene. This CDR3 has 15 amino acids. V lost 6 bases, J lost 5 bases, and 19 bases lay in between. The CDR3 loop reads CASRARRGSYYGYTF. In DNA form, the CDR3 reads TGTGCCAGCAGGGCCCGCCGGGGTTCGTATTATGGCTACACCTTC.

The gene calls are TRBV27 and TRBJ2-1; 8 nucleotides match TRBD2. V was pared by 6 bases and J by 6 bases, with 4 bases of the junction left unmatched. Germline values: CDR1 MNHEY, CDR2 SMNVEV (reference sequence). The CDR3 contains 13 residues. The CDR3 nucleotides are TGTGCCAGCAGACCGGGAGGGGGCAATGAGCAGTTCTTC. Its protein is CASRPGGGNEQFF.

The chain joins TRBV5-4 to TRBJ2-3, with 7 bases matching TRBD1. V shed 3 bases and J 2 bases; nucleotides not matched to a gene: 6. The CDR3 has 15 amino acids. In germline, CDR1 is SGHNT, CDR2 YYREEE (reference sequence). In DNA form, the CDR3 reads TGTGCCAGCAGCTCGGGACAGAATCCCACAGATACGCAGTATTTT. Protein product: CASSSGQNPTDTQYF.

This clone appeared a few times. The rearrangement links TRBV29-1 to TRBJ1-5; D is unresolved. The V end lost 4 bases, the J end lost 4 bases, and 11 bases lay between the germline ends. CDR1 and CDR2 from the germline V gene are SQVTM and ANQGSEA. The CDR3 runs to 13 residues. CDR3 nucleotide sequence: TGCAGCGTTGTAGTACAGTTAAATCAGCCCCAGCATTTT. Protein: CSVVVQLNQPQHF.

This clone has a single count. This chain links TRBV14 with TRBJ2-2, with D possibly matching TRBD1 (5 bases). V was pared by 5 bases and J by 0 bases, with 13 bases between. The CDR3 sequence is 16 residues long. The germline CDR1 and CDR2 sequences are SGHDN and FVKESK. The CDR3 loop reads CASSWTHHPNTGELFF. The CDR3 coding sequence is TGTGCCAGCAGCTGGACACACCACCCGAACACCGGGGAGCTGTTTTTT.

The CDR3 sequence is CASSFTANYGYTF. Written as DNA, the CDR3 is TGTGCCAGTAGTTTCACAGCTAACTATGGCTACACCTTC. The chain has TRBV19 and TRBJ1-2; D uncertain. With 5 bases removed from V and 0 bases from J, the gap between germline ends came to 7 bases. Germline V CDR1 and CDR2: LNHDA, SQIVND (reference sequence). This CDR3 has 13 amino acids.